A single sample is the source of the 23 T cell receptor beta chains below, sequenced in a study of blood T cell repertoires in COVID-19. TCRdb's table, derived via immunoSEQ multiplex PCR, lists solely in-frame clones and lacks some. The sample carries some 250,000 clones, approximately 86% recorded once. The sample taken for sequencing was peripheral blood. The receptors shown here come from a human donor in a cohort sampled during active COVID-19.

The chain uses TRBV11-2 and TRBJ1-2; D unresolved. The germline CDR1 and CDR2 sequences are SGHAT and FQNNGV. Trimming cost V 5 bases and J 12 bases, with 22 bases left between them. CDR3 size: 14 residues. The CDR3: CASSRGRAETGDTF. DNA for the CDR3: TGTGCCAGCAGCCGTGGGCGGGCAGAAACCGGAGACACCTTC. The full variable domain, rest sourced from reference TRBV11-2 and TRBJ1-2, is EAGVAQSPRYKIIEKRQSVAFWCNPISGHATLYWYQQILGQGPKLLIQFQNNGVVDDSQLPKDRFSAERLKGVDSTLKIQPAKLEDSAVYLCASSRGRAETGDTFGSGTRLTVV.

The CDR3 DNA sequence: TGTGCCAGCAGCTTAGCCCCAGGGGACTATGGCTACACCTTC. Its translation is CASSLAPGDYGYTF. The gene calls are TRBV7-2 and TRBJ1-2, with D possibly matching TRBD1 (6 bases). Germline CDR1 is SGHTA and CDR2 is FQGNSA. V lost 0 bases to trimming and J lost 3 bases, with 8 bases between them. The CDR3 is 14 residues long.

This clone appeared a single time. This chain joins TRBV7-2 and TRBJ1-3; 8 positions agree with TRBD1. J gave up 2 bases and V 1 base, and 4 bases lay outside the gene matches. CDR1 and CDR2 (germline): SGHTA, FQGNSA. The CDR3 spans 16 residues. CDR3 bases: TGTGCCAGCAGCTTAGAGGAGACAGGGGCTGGAAACACCATATATTTT. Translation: CASSLEETGAGNTIYF.

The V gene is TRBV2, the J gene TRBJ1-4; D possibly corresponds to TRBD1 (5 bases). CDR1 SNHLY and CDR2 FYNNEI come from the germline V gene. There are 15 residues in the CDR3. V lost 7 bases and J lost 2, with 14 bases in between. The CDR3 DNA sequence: TGTGCCAGCACGGCGGGACGATCGACTAATGAAAAACTGTTTTTT. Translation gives CASTAGRSTNEKLFF.

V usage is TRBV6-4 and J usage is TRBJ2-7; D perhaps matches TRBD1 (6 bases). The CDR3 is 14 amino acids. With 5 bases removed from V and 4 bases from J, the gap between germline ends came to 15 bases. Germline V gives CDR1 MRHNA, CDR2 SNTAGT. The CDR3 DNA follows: TGTGCCAGCAGTCTGGGGGCGCAGTGGTACGAGCAGTACTTC. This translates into CASSLGAQWYEQYF.

The DNA for the CDR3 is TGTGCCAGCAGTCTCTCCAGGGGGGCGAGGAGCTACACCTTC. It codes for CASSLSRGARSYTF. The J gene is TRBJ1-2, the V gene TRBV6-2 or TRBV6-3; 7 bases are shared with TRBD1. CDR3 length: 14 amino acids. With V trimmed by 5 bases and J by 9 bases, 12 bases remained unmatched. Per the germline V gene, CDR1 is MNHEY and CDR2 is SVGEGT.

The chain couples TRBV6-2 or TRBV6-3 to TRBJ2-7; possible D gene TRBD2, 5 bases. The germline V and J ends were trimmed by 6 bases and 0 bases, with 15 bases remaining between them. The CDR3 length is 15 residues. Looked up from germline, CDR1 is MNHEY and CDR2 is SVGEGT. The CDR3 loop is CASSRSEKGSYEQYF. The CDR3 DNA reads TGTGCCAGCAGCCGTAGCGAGAAAGGCTCCTACGAGCAGTACTTC.

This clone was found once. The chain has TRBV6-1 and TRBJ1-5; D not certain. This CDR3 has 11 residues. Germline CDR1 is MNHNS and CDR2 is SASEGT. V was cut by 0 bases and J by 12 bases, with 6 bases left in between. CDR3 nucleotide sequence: TGTGCCAGCAGTGAAGCCCCGGTCCAGCATTTT. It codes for CASSEAPVQHF.

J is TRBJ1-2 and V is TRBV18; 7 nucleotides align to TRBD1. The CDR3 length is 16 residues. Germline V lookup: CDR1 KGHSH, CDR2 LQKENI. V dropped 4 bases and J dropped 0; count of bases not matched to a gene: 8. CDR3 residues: CASSLYRDRSNYGYTF. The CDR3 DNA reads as TGTGCCAGCTCACTCTATCGGGACAGATCTAACTATGGCTACACCTTC.

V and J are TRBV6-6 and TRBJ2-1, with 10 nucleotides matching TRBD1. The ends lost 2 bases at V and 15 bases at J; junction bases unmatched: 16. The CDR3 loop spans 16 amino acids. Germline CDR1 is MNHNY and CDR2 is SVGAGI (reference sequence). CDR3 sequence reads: CASSYGTRPDRGRVFF. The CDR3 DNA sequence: TGTGCCAGCAGTTACGGCACCCGACCAGACAGGGGGCGCGTGTTCTTC.

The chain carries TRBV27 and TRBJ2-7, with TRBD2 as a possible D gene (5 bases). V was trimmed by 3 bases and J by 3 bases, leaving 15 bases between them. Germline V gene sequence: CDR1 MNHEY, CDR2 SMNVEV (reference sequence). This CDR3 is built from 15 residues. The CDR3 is CASSFRAGRYYEQYF. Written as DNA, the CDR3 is TGTGCCAGCAGTTTTCGCGCGGGCCGCTACTACGAGCAGTACTTC.

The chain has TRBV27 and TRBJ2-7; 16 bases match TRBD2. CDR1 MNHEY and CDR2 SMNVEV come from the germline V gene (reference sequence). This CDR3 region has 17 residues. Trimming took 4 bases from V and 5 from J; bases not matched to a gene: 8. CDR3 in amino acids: CASSSTGLAGGPDEQYF. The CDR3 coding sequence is TGTGCCAGCAGTTCAACGGGACTAGCGGGAGGGCCGGACGAGCAGTACTTC.

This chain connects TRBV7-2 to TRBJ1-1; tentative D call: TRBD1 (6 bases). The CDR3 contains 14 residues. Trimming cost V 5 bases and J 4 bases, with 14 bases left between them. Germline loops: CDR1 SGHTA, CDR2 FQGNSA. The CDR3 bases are TGTGCCAGCAGCCTCGGCCTCAGGGGCACTGAAGCTTTCTTT. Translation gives CASSLGLRGTEAFF.

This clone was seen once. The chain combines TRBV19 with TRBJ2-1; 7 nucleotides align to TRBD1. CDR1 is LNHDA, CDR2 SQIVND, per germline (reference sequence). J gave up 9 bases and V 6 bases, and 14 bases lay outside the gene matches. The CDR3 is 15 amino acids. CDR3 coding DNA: TGTGCCAGTAGCCATATGAGGACAGGTCGAATTGAGCAGTTCTTC. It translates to CASSHMRTGRIEQFF.

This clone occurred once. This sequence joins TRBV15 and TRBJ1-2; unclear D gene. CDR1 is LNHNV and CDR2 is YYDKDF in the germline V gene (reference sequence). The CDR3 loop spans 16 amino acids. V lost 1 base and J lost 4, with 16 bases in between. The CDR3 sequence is CATSRVFLSVRYGYTF. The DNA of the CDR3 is TGTGCCACCAGCAGAGTCTTCCTCAGCGTTCGCTATGGCTACACCTTC.

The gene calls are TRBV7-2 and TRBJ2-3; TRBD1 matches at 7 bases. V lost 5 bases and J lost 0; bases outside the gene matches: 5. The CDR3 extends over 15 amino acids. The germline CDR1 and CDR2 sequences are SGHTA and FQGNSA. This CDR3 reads CASSLGQSSTDTQYF. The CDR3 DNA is TGTGCCAGCAGCCTGGGACAGTCTAGCACAGATACGCAGTATTTT.

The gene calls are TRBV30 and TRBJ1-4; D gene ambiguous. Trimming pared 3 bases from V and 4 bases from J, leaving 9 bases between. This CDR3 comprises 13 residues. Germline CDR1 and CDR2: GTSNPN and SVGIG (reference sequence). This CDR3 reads CAWRGEFNEKLFF. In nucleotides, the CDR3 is TGTGCCTGGAGGGGCGAGTTTAATGAAAAACTGTTTTTT.

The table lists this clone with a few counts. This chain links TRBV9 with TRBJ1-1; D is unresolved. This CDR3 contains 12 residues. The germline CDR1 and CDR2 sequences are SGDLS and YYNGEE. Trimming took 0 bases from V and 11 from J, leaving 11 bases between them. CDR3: CASSVDLGVAFF. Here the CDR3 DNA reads TGTGCCAGCAGCGTAGATCTGGGAGTCGCTTTCTTT.

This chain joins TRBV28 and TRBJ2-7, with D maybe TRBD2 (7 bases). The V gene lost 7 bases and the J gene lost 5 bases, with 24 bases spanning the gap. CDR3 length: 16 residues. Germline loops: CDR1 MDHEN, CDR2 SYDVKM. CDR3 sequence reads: CASIKGRGGNLNEQYF. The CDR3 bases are TGTGCCAGCATAAAAGGGAGGGGGGGGAACCTTAACGAGCAGTACTTC.

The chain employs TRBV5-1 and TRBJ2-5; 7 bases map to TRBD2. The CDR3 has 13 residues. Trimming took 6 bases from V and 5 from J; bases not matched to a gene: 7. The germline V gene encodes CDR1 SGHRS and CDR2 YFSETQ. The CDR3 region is CASTGTSAETQYF. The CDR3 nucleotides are TGCGCCAGCACCGGTACTAGCGCCGAGACCCAGTACTTC. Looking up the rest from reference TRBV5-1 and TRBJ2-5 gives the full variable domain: KAGVTQTPRYLIKTRGQQVTLSCSPISGHRSVSWYQQTPGQGLQFLFEYFSETQRNKGNFPGRFSGRQFSNSRSEMNVSTLELGDSALYLCASTGTSAETQYFGPGTRLLVL.

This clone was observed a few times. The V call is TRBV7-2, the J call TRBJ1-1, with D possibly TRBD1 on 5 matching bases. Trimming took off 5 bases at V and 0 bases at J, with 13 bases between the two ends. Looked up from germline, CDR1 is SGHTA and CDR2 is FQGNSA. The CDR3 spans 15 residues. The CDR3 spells CASSHGGELNTEAFF. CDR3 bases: TGTGCCAGCAGCCACGGAGGGGAGCTGAACACTGAAGCTTTCTTT.

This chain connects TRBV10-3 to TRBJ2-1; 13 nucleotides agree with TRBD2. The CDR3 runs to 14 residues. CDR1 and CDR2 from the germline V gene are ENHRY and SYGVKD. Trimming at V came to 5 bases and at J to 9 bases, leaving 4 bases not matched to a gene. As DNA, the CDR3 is TGTGCCATCAGTACTAGCGGGAGGGCCACTGAGCAGTTCTTC. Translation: CAISTSGRATEQFF.

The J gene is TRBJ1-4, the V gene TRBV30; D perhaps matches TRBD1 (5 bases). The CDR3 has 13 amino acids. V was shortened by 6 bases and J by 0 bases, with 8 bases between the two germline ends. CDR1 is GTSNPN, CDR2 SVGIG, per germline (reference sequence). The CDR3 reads CACGQSTNEKLFF. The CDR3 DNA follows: TGTGCCTGCGGACAATCAACTAATGAAAAACTGTTTTTT.